This TCR beta chain was recovered during a study of CD8 T cells in ankylosing spondylitis. This CDR3 is built from 12 residues. V lost 4 bases, J lost 7 bases, and 9 bases lay in between. TCRdb processed the 5' RACE reads anew with MiXCR; each CDR3 protein has one entry. The data show tens of thousands of distinct CDR3 sequences, 16% seen once. The source is a male donor with ankylosing spondylitis or in good health (not recorded which). The rearrangement links TRBV12-3 or TRBV12-4 to TRBJ2-3; D gene uncertain. Sequenced material: blood. Here the CDR3 DNA reads TGTGCCAGCAGTTCCAACTCGAATACGCAGTATTTT. Translating it yields CASSSNSNTQYF.